The 9 T cell receptor beta chains listed next were all sequenced from one sample in a study of blood T cell repertoires in COVID-19. TCRdb's copy holds only in-frame clones and misses some; the assay was immunoSEQ multiplex PCR. Of a few hundred thousand clones in the sample, 82% are singletons; the top ten hold approximately 3.1%. Sequenced sample: peripheral blood. The receptors were sampled from a woman younger than 35 with acute or convalescent COVID-19.

Written as DNA, the CDR3 is TGTGCCTGGAGCCAGGGTATCGCTGAAGCTTTCTTT. This translates into CAWSQGIAEAFF. V and J are TRBV30 and TRBJ1-1; D is possibly TRBD1 (5 bases). Germline V gives CDR1 GTSNPN, CDR2 SVGIG (reference sequence). There are 12 residues in the CDR3. The V end lost 3 bases, the J end lost 6 bases, and 11 bases lay between the germline ends. Full variable domain (remainder filled in from reference TRBV30 and TRBJ1-1): SQTIHQWPATLVQPVGSPLSLECTVEGTSNPNLYWYRQAAGRGLQLLFYSVGIGQISSEVPQNLSASRPQDRQFILSSKKLLLSDSGFYLCAWSQGIAEAFFGQGTRLTVV.

Only one count was recorded for this clone. The rearrangement links TRBV19 to TRBJ1-5; TRBD1 agrees at 10 bases. The CDR3 spans 16 residues. Trimming cost V 0 bases and J 4 bases; bases outside gene matches: 3. The germline CDR1 and CDR2 sequences are LNHDA and SQIVND (reference sequence). The CDR3, as DNA: TGTGCCAGTAGTATAGAGGACAGGGGGTCGAATCAGCCCCAGCATTTT. Protein sequence: CASSIEDRGSNQPQHF.

This clone has only a few counts. The chain uses TRBV9 and TRBJ2-3; 11 bases line up with TRBD1. Germline CDR1 and CDR2: SGDLS and YYNGEE. This CDR3 is 19 amino acids long. V lost 1 base and J lost 4; bases outside the gene matches: 14. DNA for the CDR3: TGTGCCAGCAGCGTAAGAGACCGGGACAGGGGGATCTTTGCAGATACGCAGTATTTT. Translating it yields CASSVRDRDRGIFADTQYF.

The chain carries TRBV3-1 (or the pseudogene TRBV3-2) and TRBJ2-7; no firm D call. V was trimmed by 2 bases and J by 6 bases, leaving 26 bases between them. Germline V lookup: CDR1 LGHDT, CDR2 YNNKEL (reference sequence). CDR3 length: 18 residues. The CDR3, as DNA: TGTGCCAGCAGCCAACTGTGTGTTGCTGGCCCGACGAGGTGCGAGCAGTACTTC. It yields the protein CASSQLCVAGPTRCEQYF.

In DNA, the CDR3 is TGTGCCATCAGTGGACTAGCCCCACCCTACGAGCAGTACTTC. Translated, it gives CAISGLAPPYEQYF. This chain joins TRBV10-3 and TRBJ2-7, with 7 bases aligning to TRBD2. V lost 4 bases to trimming and J lost 2 bases; unmatched junction nucleotides: 5. Germline values: CDR1 ENHRY, CDR2 SYGVKD. The CDR3 runs to 14 residues.

This chain links TRBV19 with TRBJ2-7; 9 bases agree with TRBD1. The CDR3 extends over 16 amino acids. The V gene's germline CDR1 is LNHDA and CDR2 SQIVND (reference sequence). Germline trimming cut 2 bases from V and 6 bases from J; bases unmatched to any gene: 11. For the CDR3, the DNA is TGTGCCAGTAGTATATCCCATTCACCGACAGGGGGCGAGCAGTACTTC. This sequence encodes CASSISHSPTGGEQYF.

The chain joins TRBV5-1 to TRBJ2-2, with 7 bases aligning to TRBD2. The length of the CDR3 is 14 residues. CDR1 and CDR2 from the germline V gene are SGHRS and YFSETQ. Germline trimming cut 4 bases from V and 6 bases from J; bases unmatched to any gene: 6. CDR3 bases: TGCGCCAGCAGCGGGACGACTAGCCCCGGGGAGCTGTTTTTT. It translates to CASSGTTSPGELFF.

This sequence joins TRBV11-2 and TRBJ2-1, with D perhaps TRBD2 (6 bases). The V gene's germline CDR1 is SGHAT and CDR2 FQNNGV. V dropped 5 bases and J dropped 3 bases, with 14 bases sitting between them. The CDR3 loop spans 15 amino acids. The CDR3 protein is CASSEGLDNYNEQFF. CDR3 nucleotides: TGTGCCAGCAGCGAGGGACTCGATAACTACAATGAGCAGTTCTTC.

The V and J genes are TRBV5-1 and TRBJ1-2; D not resolved. This CDR3 contains 13 residues. CDR1 and CDR2 from the germline V gene are SGHRS and YFSETQ. V was trimmed by 3 bases and J by 7 bases, leaving 13 bases between them. The CDR3 is CASSSGGRVGYTF. The CDR3 nucleotides are TGCGCCAGCAGCTCAGGCGGGAGGGTTGGCTACACCTTC.